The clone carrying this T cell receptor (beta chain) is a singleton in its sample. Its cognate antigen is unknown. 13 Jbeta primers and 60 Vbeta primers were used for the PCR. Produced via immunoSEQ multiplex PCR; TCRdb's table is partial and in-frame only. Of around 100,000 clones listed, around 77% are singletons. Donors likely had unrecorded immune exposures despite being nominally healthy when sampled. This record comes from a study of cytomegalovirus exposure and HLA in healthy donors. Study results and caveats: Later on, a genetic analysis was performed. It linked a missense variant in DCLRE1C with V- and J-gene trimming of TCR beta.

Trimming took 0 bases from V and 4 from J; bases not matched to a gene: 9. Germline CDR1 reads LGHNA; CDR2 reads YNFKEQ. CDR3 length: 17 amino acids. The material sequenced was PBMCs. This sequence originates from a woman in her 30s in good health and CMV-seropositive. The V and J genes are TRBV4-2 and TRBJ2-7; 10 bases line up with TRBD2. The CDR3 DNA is TGTGCCAGCAGCCAAGATCCCTTATCTAGCGGGAGTTACGAGCAGTACTTC. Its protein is CASSQDPLSSGSYEQYF.